This T cell receptor beta chain emerged from a study of Graves' ophthalmopathy and Graves' hyperthyroidism. Study-level findings and limits: The model's ophthalmopathy progression predictions had about 69% sensitivity and 72.22% specificity.

The authors amplified TCR beta CDR3 regions from RNA transcripts. Investigators did first-round RT-PCR with HTBI primers, then second-round multiplex PCR. TCRdb fed the multiplex PCR reads into MiXCR, producing one record per CDR3 protein. The table has more than 150,000 distinct CDR3 sequences, 30% to 45% seen once. Germline V gives CDR1 MNHNS, CDR2 SASEGT. This CDR3 region has 13 residues. V gave up 8 bases and J gave up 3 bases, with 11 bases separating them. In the case of this clonotype: Its antigen is still unknown.

This receptor was identified in a middle-aged woman with Graves' ophthalmopathy. Sequencing was carried out using peripheral blood. The genes are TRBV6-1 and TRBJ1-5, with D possibly matching TRBD1 (6 bases). The CDR3 sequence is CASLGQSNQPQHF. The CDR3 nucleotides read TGTGCCAGCCTCGGACAGTCCAATCAGCCCCAGCATTTT.